This passage covers 17 T cell receptor beta chains from one sample sequenced in a study of blood T cell repertoires in COVID-19. Sequencing was performed with immunoSEQ multiplex PCR; in TCRdb, only in-frame clones are kept and a portion is missing. The sample lists 150,000 to 200,000 clones, roughly 80% occurring once. Input material: peripheral blood. The receptor set was obtained from a woman younger than 45 with acute or convalescent COVID-19.

J is TRBJ1-2 and V is TRBV7-9, with a possible D match to TRBD1 (5 bases). The CDR3 loop spans 14 amino acids. Germline-derived CDR1 and CDR2 are SEHNR and FQNEAQ (reference sequence). With 5 bases removed from V and 3 bases from J, the gap between germline ends came to 13 bases. The CDR3 bases are TGTGCCAGCAGCCCCCTGACAGTGGACTATGGCTACACCTTC. This sequence encodes CASSPLTVDYGYTF.

This sequence joins TRBV9 and TRBJ2-1; no firm D call. Between the trimmed V and J ends, which lost 0 bases and 2 bases, there was a span of 9 bases. The germline gives CDR1 SGDLS, CDR2 YYNGEE. The CDR3 loop spans 15 amino acids. CDR3: CASSVAPQTYNEQFF. The DNA of the CDR3 is TGTGCCAGCAGCGTAGCCCCACAAACCTACAATGAGCAGTTCTTC.

The CDR3 DNA is TGTGCCAGCAGTTCCCTCGGGGGGAACACAGATACGCAGTATTTT. Its translation is CASSSLGGNTDTQYF. The J gene is TRBJ2-3, the V gene TRBV27; 7 nucleotides align to TRBD2. V lost 4 bases and J lost 2; bases outside the gene matches: 6. Per the germline V gene, CDR1 is MNHEY and CDR2 is SMNVEV (reference sequence). CDR3 size: 15 residues.

This chain connects TRBV19 to TRBJ1-2, with 10 bases that match TRBD1. V lost 6 bases and J lost 4; bases outside the gene matches: 11. The CDR3 extends over 16 amino acids. Germline V gene sequence: CDR1 LNHDA, CDR2 SQIVND (reference sequence). The CDR3 spells CASSRDRGPGGYGYTF. CDR3 bases: TGTGCCAGTAGCCGGGACAGGGGACCGGGGGGCTATGGCTACACCTTC.

The rearrangement links TRBV29-1 to TRBJ2-7; D not certain. V lost 7 bases and J lost 0, with 7 bases in between. The CDR3 contains 11 residues. Germline CDR1 is SQVTM and CDR2 is ANQGSEA. Here the CDR3 reads CSGANSYEQYF. The DNA of the CDR3 is TGCAGCGGAGCTAACTCCTACGAGCAGTACTTC.

This clone appeared a few times. The rearrangement uses TRBV7-6 and TRBJ1-6; D is perhaps TRBD1 (5 bases). The CDR3 runs 16 residues. Germline V gene lookup returns CDR1 SGHVS and CDR2 FNYEAQ. V was shortened by 1 base and J by 7 bases, with 14 bases between the two germline ends. CDR3 coding DNA: TGTGCCAGCAGCTTAGGGACGGAGACAGCGAATTCACCCCTCCACTTT. This sequence encodes CASSLGTETANSPLHF.

The chain combines TRBV20-1 with TRBJ2-3; D perhaps matches TRBD1 (6 bases). This CDR3 contains 14 residues. Per the germline V gene, CDR1 is DFQATT and CDR2 is SNEGSKA (reference sequence). The V and J ends lost 6 bases and 8 bases respectively, with 21 bases between them. CDR3 nucleotides: TGCAGTGCCAGTGGTGAGGGGGTAGCAAGTACGCAGTATTTT. Its translation is CSASGEGVASTQYF.

This clone was seen once. The chain joins TRBV29-1 to TRBJ1-1; the match to TRBD1 covers 7 bases. V was pared by 7 bases and J by 1 base, with 6 bases of the junction left unmatched. Per the germline V gene, CDR1 is SQVTM and CDR2 is ANQGSEA. The CDR3 has 13 residues. This CDR3 is CSAYRGSNTEAFF. CDR3 DNA sequence: TGCAGCGCCTACAGGGGTTCGAACACTGAAGCTTTCTTT.

This clone was seen a few times. CDR3 coding DNA: TGTGCCAGCAGTTACCCGAGGGGGCGCGGGGGCAATCAGCCCCAGCATTTT. Translated: CASSYPRGRGGNQPQHF. The rearrangement joins TRBV6-2 or TRBV6-3 to TRBJ1-5; the match to TRBD1 covers 7 bases. This CDR3 has 17 residues. V lost 2 bases, J lost 2 bases, and 9 bases stayed unmatched. Germline-derived CDR1 and CDR2 are MNHEY and SVGEGT.

This chain connects TRBV19 to TRBJ2-3, with D unclear. Trimming took 3 bases from V and 3 from J, leaving 7 bases between them. There are 13 residues in the CDR3. Germline-derived CDR1 and CDR2 are LNHDA and SQIVND (reference sequence). CDR3 amino acids: CASSIGGTDTQYF. For the CDR3, the DNA is TGTGCCAGTAGTATTGGCGGAACAGATACGCAGTATTTT.

The V call is TRBV28, the J call TRBJ1-2; 7 positions match TRBD1. The junction had 2 bases not matched to a gene; V was cut back by 5 bases and J by 2 bases. CDR3 length: 13 amino acids. Germline V gene data show CDR1 as MDHEN and CDR2 as SYDVKM. CDR3 sequence: CASSKTGNYGYTF. CDR3 coding DNA: TGTGCCAGCAGTAAGACAGGGAACTATGGCTACACCTTC.

This chain's CDR3 is CASSPDGGKLFF. CDR3 in DNA: TGTGCCAGCAGCCCGGACGGGGGAAAACTGTTTTTT. The rearrangement links TRBV7-9 to TRBJ1-4; D is perhaps TRBD1 (5 bases). Trimming shortened V by 5 bases and J by 10 bases, and 11 bases separated the two germline ends. The CDR3 covers 12 residues. The germline CDR1 and CDR2 sequences are SEHNR and FQNEAQ (reference sequence).

This clone was counted only a few times. The chain uses TRBV4-3 and TRBJ1-5; TRBD1 matches at 8 bases. With V trimmed by 0 bases and J by 6 bases, 4 bases remained unmatched. This CDR3 comprises 15 residues. Germline V gene data show CDR1 as LGHNA and CDR2 as YSLEER. In nucleotides, the CDR3 is TGCGCCAGCAGCCAAGATTCGGACAGGGTTCAGCCCCAGCATTTT. Protein sequence: CASSQDSDRVQPQHF.

J is TRBJ1-1 and V is TRBV5-4; weak D call: TRBD1 (5 bases). The CDR3 is made up of 15 amino acids. Germline-derived CDR1 and CDR2 are SGHNT and YYREEE (reference sequence). V was cut by 2 bases and J by 2 bases, with 13 bases left in between. CDR3 loop: CASSFYARANTEAFF. CDR3 DNA sequence: TGTGCCAGCAGCTTTTACGCCAGGGCCAACACTGAAGCTTTCTTT.

The count of this clone is one. Additional DNA sequences in this sample encode the identical CDR3. The chain uses TRBV9 and TRBJ2-3; D is ambiguous. V was shortened by 0 bases and J by 3 bases, with 5 bases between the two germline ends. Germline CDR1 reads SGDLS; CDR2 reads YYNGEE. CDR3 length: 13 amino acids. DNA of the CDR3: TGTGCCAGCAGCGTAGAGCTGACAGATACGCAGTATTTT. Protein sequence: CASSVELTDTQYF.

This clone has only one observation. The chain couples TRBV5-5 to TRBJ2-1; TRBD2 agrees at 7 bases. Germline V gene data show CDR1 as SGHKS and CDR2 as YYEKEE (reference sequence). The V segment lost 6 bases and the J segment 5 bases; nucleotides outside the gene matches: 2. CDR3 size: 12 residues. The CDR3 region is CASMREHNEQFF. The CDR3 bases are TGTGCCAGCATGCGGGAGCACAATGAGCAGTTCTTC.

The CDR3 nucleotides read TGTGCCTGGGCCCACAGGGGATCGGGCAATCAGCCCCAGCATTTT. It is translated as CAWAHRGSGNQPQHF. The chain is built from TRBV30 and TRBJ1-5; 7 nucleotides align to TRBD1. V trimming: 5 bases; J trimming: 2 bases; junction bases outside the gene matches: 9. The V gene's germline CDR1 is GTSNPN and CDR2 SVGIG (reference sequence). The CDR3 is 15 amino acids.